A single sample gave rise to the 3 T cell receptor beta chains below, sequenced in a study of cytomegalovirus exposure and HLA in healthy donors. PCR primers comprised 60 Vbeta and 13 Jbeta primers. The assay was immunoSEQ multiplex PCR, and TCRdb's table has in-frame clones only and misses some. The repertoire table contains under 200,000 clones. Specimen: PBMCs. The origin of the receptors is a man aged 25 to 40 in good health and CMV-seronegative.

The genes are TRBV19 and TRBJ2-3; D may be TRBD1 (6 bases). CDR1 and CDR2 (germline): LNHDA, SQIVND (reference sequence). The ends were cut back, 5 bases at V and 0 bases at J, with 21 bases in the middle. The CDR3 consists of 18 residues. CDR3 sequence: CASSRDTLDLSSTDTQYF. The CDR3 DNA is TGTGCCAGTAGTCGGGACACCCTTGACCTTTCCAGCACAGATACGCAGTATTTT.

The CDR3 is CAWSVGVGAGGYTF. CDR3 bases: TGTGCCTGGAGTGTAGGCGTAGGGGCCGGCGGCTACACCTTC. The chain employs TRBV30 and TRBJ1-2; TRBD1 is a possible D gene (5 bases). Trimming pared 0 bases from V and 8 bases from J, leaving 16 bases between. This CDR3 has 14 amino acids. CDR1 is GTSNPN, CDR2 SVGIG, per germline (reference sequence).

The chain recombines TRBV5-1 with TRBJ2-7; TRBD1 matches at 7 bases. Per the germline V gene, CDR1 is SGHRS and CDR2 is YFSETQ. Trimming cost V 3 bases and J 6 bases; bases outside gene matches: 21. The CDR3 consists of 18 residues. Here the CDR3 DNA reads TGCGCCAGCAGCTCGTTACCTTCAACAGGGGCAGAAGACTGCGAGCAGTACTTC. Translated, it gives CASSSLPSTGAEDCEQYF. The full variable domain, with the rest looked up from reference TRBV5-1 and TRBJ2-7, is KAGVTQTPRYLIKTRGQQVTLSCSPISGHRSVSWYQQTPGQGLQFLFEYFSETQRNKGNFPGRFSGRQFSNSRSEMNVSTLELGDSALYLCASSSLPSTGAEDCEQYFGPGTRLTVT.